The following is a T cell receptor (beta chain) sequence with its context. This clonotype was observed a handful of times. Its cognate antigen has yet to be identified. There are no base qualities to consult, and no much larger clone falls within one base. These data come from a study of response to subunit inactivated influenza vaccine (dated by TCRdb to the late 2010s). About the study as a whole: To follow how T cells responded to a trivalent subunit inactivated influenza vaccine, the researchers relied on deep quantitative profiling of the T cell receptor repertoire.

V is cut by 0 bases and J by 6 bases, and the space between the germline ends is 18 bases. Including the terminal cysteine and phenylalanine, the CDR3 comprises 16 residues. Left in the record is the CDR3 DNA by itself, 48 bases read in frame from the first base. For CDR1 and CDR2, the germline V gene lists MNHEY and SVGEGT. The investigation overall reported the following: The authors suggested that each seasonal influenza vaccination may recruit only a limited number of new T cells.

The library came from RT-PCR. Sequencing instrument: Illumina HiSeq 2500. TCRdb ran its own pipeline on the public reads, namely fastp trimming at Q25 and MiXCR clone calling, and kept in-frame beta chains. Each entry merges the rows of one CDR3 protein and shows their most common DNA and genes. This sample gives roughly 700,000 distinct CDR3 sequences in total; about 15% of them show up just once. Together, the top ten hold approximately 7% of the sample. This receptor was taken from a man aged 50 to 59 who received an inactivated influenza vaccine. Donor details come from another sample of the same person, matched by shared clones. Specimen: PBMCs from blood, collected 14 to 15 days before vaccination. Here the chain combines TRBV6-2 or TRBV6-3 and TRBJ2-7; the best D guess is TRBD1, with 5 bases matching. The sequence in DNA is TGTGCCAGCAGTTACTCGATGTGGGGCGAGTCGGGCGAGCAGTACTTC. This sequence encodes CASSYSMWGESGEQYF.